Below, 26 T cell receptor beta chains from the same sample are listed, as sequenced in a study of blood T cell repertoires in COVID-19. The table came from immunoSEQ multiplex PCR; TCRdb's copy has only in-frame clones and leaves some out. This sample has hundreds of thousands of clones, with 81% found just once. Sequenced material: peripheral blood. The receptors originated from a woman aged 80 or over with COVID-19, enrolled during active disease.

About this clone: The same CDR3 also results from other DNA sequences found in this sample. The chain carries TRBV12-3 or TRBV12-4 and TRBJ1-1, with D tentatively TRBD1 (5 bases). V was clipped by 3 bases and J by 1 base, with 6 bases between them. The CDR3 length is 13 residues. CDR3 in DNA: TGTGCCAGCAGTTTGGGGGGGAACACTGAAGCTTTCTTT. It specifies CASSLGGNTEAFF.

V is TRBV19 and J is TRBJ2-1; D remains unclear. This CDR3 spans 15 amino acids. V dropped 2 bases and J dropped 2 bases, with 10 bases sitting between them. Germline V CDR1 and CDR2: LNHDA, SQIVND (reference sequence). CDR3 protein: CASSILAGTYNEQFF. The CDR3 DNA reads TGTGCCAGTAGTATACTTGCAGGCACCTACAATGAGCAGTTCTTC.

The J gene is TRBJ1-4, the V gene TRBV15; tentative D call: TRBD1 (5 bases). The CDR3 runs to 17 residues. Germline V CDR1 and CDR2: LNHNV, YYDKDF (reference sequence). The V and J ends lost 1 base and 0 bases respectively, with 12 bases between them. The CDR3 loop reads CATSRGRRGATNEKLFF. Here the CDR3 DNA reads TGTGCCACCAGCAGAGGGCGGAGGGGCGCAACTAATGAAAAACTGTTTTTT.

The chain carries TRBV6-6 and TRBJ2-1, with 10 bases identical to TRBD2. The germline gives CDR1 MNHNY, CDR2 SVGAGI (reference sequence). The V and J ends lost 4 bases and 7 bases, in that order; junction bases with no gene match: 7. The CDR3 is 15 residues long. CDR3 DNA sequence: TGTGCCAGCAGTTTAGCGGGGGGCGTGGGGAATGAGCAGTTCTTC. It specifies CASSLAGGVGNEQFF.

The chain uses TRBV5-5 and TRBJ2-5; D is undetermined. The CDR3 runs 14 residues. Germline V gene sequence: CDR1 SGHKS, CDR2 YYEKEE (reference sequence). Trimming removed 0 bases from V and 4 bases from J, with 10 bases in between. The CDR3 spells CASSLDPRRETQYF. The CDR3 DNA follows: TGTGCCAGCAGCTTGGATCCCAGAAGAGAGACCCAGTACTTC.

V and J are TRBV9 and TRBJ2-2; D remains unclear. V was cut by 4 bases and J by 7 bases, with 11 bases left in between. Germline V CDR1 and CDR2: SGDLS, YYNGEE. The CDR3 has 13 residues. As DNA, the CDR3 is TGTGCCAGCAGCACGAGACAAGGCGGGGAGCTGTTTTTT. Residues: CASSTRQGGELFF.

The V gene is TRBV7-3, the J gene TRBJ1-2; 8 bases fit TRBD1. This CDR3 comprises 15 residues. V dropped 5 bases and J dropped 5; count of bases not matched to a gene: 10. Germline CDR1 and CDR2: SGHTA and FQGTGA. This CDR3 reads CASSPRPGGAYGYTF. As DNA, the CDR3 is TGTGCCAGCAGCCCACGGCCAGGGGGCGCTTATGGCTACACCTTC. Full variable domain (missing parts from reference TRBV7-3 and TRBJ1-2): GAGVSQTPSNKVTEKGKYVELRCDPISGHTALYWYRQSLGQGPEFLIYFQGTGAADDSGLPNDRFFAVRPEGSVSTLKIQRTERGDSAVYLCASSPRPGGAYGYTFGSGTRLTVV.

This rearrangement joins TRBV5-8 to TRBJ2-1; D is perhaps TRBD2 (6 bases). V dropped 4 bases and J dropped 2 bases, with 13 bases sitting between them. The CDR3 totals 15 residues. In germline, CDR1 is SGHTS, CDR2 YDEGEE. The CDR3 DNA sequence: TGTGCCAGCAGCCTTCTAGCGTACACCTACAATGAGCAGTTCTTC. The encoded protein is CASSLLAYTYNEQFF.

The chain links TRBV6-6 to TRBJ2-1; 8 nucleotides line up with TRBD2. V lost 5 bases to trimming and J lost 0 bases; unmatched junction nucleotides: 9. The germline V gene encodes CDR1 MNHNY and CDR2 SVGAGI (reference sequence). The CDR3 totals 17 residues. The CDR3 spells CASSRAGEPSSYNEQFF. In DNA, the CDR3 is TGTGCCAGCAGTCGAGCGGGAGAGCCGAGCTCCTACAATGAGCAGTTCTTC.

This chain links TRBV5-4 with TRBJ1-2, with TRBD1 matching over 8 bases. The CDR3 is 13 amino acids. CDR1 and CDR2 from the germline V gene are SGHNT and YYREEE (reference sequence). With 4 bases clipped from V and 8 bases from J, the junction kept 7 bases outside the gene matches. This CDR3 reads CASSAGTGTGYTF. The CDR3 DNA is TGTGCCAGCAGCGCCGGGACAGGCACGGGCTACACCTTC.

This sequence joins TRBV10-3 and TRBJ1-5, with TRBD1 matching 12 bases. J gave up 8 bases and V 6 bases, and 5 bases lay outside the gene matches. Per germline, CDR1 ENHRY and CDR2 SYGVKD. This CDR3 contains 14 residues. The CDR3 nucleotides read TGTGCCATCAGGGGGACAGGGGGCGGGGAGCCCCAGCATTTT. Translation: CAIRGTGGGEPQHF.

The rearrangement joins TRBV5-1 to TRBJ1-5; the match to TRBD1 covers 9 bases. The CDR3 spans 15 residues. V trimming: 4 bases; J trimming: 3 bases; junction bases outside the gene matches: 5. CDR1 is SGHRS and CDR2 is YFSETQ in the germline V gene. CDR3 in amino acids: CASSPQGALNQPQHF. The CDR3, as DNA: TGCGCCAGCAGCCCACAGGGGGCCCTCAATCAGCCCCAGCATTTT.

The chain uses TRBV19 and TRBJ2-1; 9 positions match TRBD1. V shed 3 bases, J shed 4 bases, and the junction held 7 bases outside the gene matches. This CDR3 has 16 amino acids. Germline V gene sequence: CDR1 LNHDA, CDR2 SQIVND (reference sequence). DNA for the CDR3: TGTGCCAGTAGTATGTTGGGGACAGGGCCGTACAATGAGCAGTTCTTC. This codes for CASSMLGTGPYNEQFF.

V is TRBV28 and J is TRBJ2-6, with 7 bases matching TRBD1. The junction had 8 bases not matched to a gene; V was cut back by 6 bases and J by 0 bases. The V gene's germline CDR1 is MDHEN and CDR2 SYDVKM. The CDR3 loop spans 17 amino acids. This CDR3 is CASSPDRSPSGANVLTF. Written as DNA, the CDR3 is TGTGCCAGCAGCCCGGACAGGTCGCCCTCTGGGGCCAACGTCCTGACTTTC.

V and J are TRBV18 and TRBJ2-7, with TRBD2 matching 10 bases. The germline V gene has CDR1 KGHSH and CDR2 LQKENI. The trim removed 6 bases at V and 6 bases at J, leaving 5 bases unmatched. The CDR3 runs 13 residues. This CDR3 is CASSLGLATEQYF. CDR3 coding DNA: TGTGCCAGCTCGTTGGGACTAGCGACCGAGCAGTACTTC.

The DNA of the CDR3 is TGTGCCAGCAGCCGACCGACAGGGTACAGGGGCATGAACACTGAAGCTTTCTTT. It encodes CASSRPTGYRGMNTEAFF. The gene calls are TRBV14 and TRBJ1-1, with 7 positions matching TRBD1. The CDR3 runs to 18 residues. CDR1 and CDR2 (germline): SGHDN, FVKESK. V was pared by 4 bases and J by 0 bases, with 14 bases of the junction left unmatched.

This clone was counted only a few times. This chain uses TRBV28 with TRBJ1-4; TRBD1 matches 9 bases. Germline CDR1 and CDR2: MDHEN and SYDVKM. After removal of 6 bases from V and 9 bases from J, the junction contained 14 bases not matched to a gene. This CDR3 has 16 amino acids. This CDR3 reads CASSGNSNRGPQKLFF. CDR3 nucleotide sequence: TGTGCCAGCAGCGGTAACTCAAACAGGGGGCCCCAAAAACTGTTTTTT.

The CDR3 DNA follows: TGTGCCAGCAGTTTTCGACTAGATCAGCCCCAGCATTTT. It yields the protein CASSFRLDQPQHF. The chain is built from TRBV7-2 and TRBJ1-5; D gene uncertain. Trimming left V 6 bases short and J 5 bases short, with 11 bases between. CDR1 and CDR2 (germline): SGHTA, FQGNSA. The CDR3 length is 13 residues.

This chain's CDR3 is CASSLMTEYNEQFF. The CDR3 nucleotides are TGTGCCAGCAGCTTAATGACAGAATACAATGAGCAGTTCTTC. This sequence joins TRBV7-2 and TRBJ2-1; tentatively, D is TRBD1 (5 bases). Trimming cost V 2 bases and J 4 bases, with 9 bases left between them. The CDR3 extends over 14 amino acids. In germline, CDR1 is SGHTA, CDR2 FQGNSA.

CDR3 sequence (DNA): TGTGCCTGGAGTCCCGTGGTCAGCGGGAGAAAGTTCTTC. Translation gives CAWSPVVSGRKFF. This rearrangement joins TRBV30 to TRBJ2-1; the match to TRBD2 covers 8 bases. Germline V gene sequence: CDR1 GTSNPN, CDR2 SVGIG (reference sequence). Germline trimming cut 2 bases from V and 14 bases from J; bases unmatched to any gene: 11. This CDR3 contains 13 residues.

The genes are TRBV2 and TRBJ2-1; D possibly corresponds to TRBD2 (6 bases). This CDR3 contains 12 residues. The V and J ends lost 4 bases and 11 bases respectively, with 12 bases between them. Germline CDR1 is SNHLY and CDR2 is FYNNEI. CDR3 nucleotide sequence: TGTGCCAGCAGTGGGACCACTAGCCAGCAGTTCTTC. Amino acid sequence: CASSGTTSQQFF.

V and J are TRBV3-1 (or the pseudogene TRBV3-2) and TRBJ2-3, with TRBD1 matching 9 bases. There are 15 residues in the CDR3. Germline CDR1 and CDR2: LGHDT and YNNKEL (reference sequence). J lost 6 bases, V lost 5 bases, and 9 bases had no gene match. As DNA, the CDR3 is TGTGCCAGCAGCTCCCGGGACAGGGTGTCGGATACGCAGTATTTT. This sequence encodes CASSSRDRVSDTQYF.

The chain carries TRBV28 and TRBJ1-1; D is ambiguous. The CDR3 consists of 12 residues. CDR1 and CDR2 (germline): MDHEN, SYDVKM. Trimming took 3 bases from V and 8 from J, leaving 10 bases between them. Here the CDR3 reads CASSFWAREAFF. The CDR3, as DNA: TGTGCCAGCAGTTTCTGGGCCCGCGAAGCTTTCTTT.

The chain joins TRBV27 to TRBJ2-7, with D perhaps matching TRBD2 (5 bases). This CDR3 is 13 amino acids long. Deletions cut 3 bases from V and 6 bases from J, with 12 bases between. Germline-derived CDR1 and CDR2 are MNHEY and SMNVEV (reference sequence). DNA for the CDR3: TGTGCCAGCAGTTTGGGAGCGGCTCTCGAGCAGTACTTC. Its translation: CASSLGAALEQYF.

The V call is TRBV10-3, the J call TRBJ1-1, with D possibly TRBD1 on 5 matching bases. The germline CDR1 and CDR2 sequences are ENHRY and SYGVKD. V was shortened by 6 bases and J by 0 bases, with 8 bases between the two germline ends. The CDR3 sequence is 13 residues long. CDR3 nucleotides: TGTGCCATCAGACTGACAGTGAACACTGAAGCTTTCTTT. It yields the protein CAIRLTVNTEAFF.

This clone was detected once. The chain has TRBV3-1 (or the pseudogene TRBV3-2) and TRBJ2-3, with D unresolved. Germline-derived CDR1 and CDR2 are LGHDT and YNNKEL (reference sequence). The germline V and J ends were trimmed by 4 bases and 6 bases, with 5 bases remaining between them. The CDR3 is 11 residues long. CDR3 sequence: CASSLMDTQYF. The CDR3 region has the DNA TGTGCCAGCAGCCTAATGGATACGCAGTATTTT.